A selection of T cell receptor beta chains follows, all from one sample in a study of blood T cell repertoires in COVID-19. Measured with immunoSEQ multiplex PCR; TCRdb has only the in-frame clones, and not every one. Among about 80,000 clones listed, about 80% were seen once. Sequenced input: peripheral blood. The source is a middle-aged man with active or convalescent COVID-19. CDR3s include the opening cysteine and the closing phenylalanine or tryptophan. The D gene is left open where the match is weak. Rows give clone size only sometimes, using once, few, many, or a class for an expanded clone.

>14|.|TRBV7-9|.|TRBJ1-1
CASSLGGLGTEAFF
TGTGCCAGCAGCTTAGGAGGGCTCGGGACTGAAGCTTTCTTT
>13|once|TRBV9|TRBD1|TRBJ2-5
CASSVEAGGTQYF
TGTGCCAGCAGCGTAGAGGCAGGGGGGACCCAGTACTTC
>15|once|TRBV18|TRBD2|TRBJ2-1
CASSRSLEAGDEQFF
TGTGCCAGCTCACGATCGCTAGAAGCGGGGGATGAGCAGTTCTTC
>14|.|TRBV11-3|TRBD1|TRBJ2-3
CASSLRTGYDTQYF
TGTGCCAGCAGCCTCAGGACAGGTTATGATACGCAGTATTTT
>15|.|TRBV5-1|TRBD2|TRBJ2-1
CASSLNGLDANEQFF
TGCGCCAGCAGCTTGAATGGACTAGACGCCAATGAGCAGTTCTTC
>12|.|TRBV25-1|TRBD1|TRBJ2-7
CASTDRAYEQYF
TGTGCCAGCACGGACAGGGCCTACGAGCAGTACTTC
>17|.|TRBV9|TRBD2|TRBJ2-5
CASSVGLAVGYKETQYF
TGTGCCAGCAGCGTAGGCCTAGCGGTGGGGTATAAAGAGACCCAGTACTTC
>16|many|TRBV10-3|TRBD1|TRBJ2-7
CAISESAGTGGYEQYF
TGTGCCATCAGTGAGTCGGCCGGGACAGGGGGCTACGAGCAGTACTTC
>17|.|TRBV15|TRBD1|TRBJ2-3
CATSRGLRQGVTDTQYF
TGTGCCACCAGCAGAGGTCTTAGACAGGGGGTCACAGATACGCAGTATTTT
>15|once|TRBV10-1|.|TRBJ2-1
CASSEGSAAANEQFF
TGCGCCAGCAGTGAGGGGAGCGCCGCCGCCAATGAGCAGTTCTTC
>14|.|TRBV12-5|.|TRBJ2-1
CASGARGRGDEQFF
TGTGCTAGTGGGGCCAGGGGCAGGGGGGATGAGCAGTTCTTC
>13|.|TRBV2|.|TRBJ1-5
CASTKTETQPQHF
TGTGCCAGCACCAAGACAGAGACTCAGCCCCAGCATTTT
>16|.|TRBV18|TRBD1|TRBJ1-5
CASSPGPGGGNQPQHF
TGTGCCAGCTCACCGGGACCAGGGGGTGGCAATCAGCCCCAGCATTTT
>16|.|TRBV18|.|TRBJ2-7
CASSPAGRRVSGEQYF
TGTGCCAGCTCACCAGCAGGCCGGCGAGTAAGTGGGGAGCAGTACTTC
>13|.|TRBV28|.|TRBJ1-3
CASKGDSGNTIYF
TGTGCCAGCAAAGGGGATTCTGGAAACACCATATATTTT
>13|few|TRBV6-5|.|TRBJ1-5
CASSYGQHQPQHF
TGTGCCAGCAGTTACGGGCAGCACCAGCCCCAGCATTTT
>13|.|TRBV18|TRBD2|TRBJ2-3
CASSPASGNTQYF
TGTGCCAGCTCACCGGCTAGCGGGAATACGCAGTATTTT
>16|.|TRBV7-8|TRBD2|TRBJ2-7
CASTSRRLAPFYEQYF
TGTGCCAGCACCTCGAGACGACTAGCGCCTTTCTACGAGCAGTACTTC